A selection of T cell receptor beta chains follows, all from one sample in a study of blood T cell repertoires in COVID-19. Measured with immunoSEQ multiplex PCR; TCRdb has only the in-frame clones, and not every one. This table holds some 200,000 clones, 85% to 90% found once. The source material was PBMCs or T cells enriched from blood (not recorded which). The origin of the receptors is a woman aged 50 to 65 in a cohort exposed to, infected with or recovered from COVID-19 (not recorded which). Each CDR3 is given without its conserved first and last residue. A D gene is named only where the DNA matches it firmly.

d_gene,v_gene,len,CDR3aa
TRBD2,TRBV7-8,14,ASSLAASGDTDTQY
TRBD1,TRBV7-2,13,ASSLGRDRLYGYT
.,TRBV6-5,13,ASSPPQGRTGELF
.,TRBV12-3/TRBV12-4,11,ASSFRSQAEAF
TRBD1,TRBV18,16,ASSLTPGQGRVSGELF
.,TRBV15,15,ATSRDLAGWMNTEAF
.,TRBV7-6,11,ASSVTVNTEAF
.,TRBV27,13,ASSQFGMSGNTIY
.,TRBV19,13,ASQVRTSSSYEQY
.,TRBV9,10,ASSATGYEQF
.,TRBV6-6,13,ASSYTPTGNTEAF
.,TRBV7-6,14,ASSPRGPSGPDTQY
.,TRBV30,11,AWASAGTNIQY
TRBD1,TRBV27,14,ASSFDKTGATYEQY
.,TRBV3-1/TRBV3-2,13,ASRLNRDSEETQY
.,TRBV9,10,ASSDGGYGYT
.,TRBV28,11,ASSPQGRQPQH
.,TRBV11-2,11,ASSLGGGRKLF
.,TRBV23-1,16,ASSQSGGDGPYTGELF
.,TRBV30,11,AWDRQDGETQY
TRBD2,TRBV4-3,16,ASSQDRGASGGTGELF
TRBD2,TRBV6-5,13,ASIEGLAGGETQY
TRBD1,TRBV28,12,ASTRQGDTGELF
.,TRBV20-1,12,SASRGSGGNEQF
TRBD2,TRBV3-1/TRBV3-2,16,ASSQAGTSGAPSYEQY
.,TRBV5-1,12,ASKRDSNPHEQF
.,TRBV5-1,12,ASSLKQPQETQY
.,TRBV6-5,12,ASRPPGIGNTIY
TRBD2,TRBV18,15,ASSPEALGLASHEQF
.,TRBV19,11,ASSIVATDTQY
.,TRBV10-2,12,ASSVSGSNEKLF
.,TRBV2,12,ASSRGKINNEQF